The 20 T cell receptor beta chains reported below all come from one sample, sequenced in a study of cytomegalovirus exposure and HLA in healthy donors. The PCR used 60 Vbeta and 13 Jbeta primers. Profiling relied on immunoSEQ multiplex PCR, and the TCRdb table lists in-frame clones only, not all of them. Of 95,000 to 100,000 clones in the sample, around 75% are singletons; the top ten hold less than 11%. Sequenced: PBMCs. Every receptor here comes from a man aged 50 or older in good health and CMV-seronegative.

The rearrangement joins TRBV21-1 to TRBJ2-7; the DNA was not used to check the table's D call, TRBD1. TRBV21-1 is described as a pseudogene. The CDR3 covers 20 residues. CDR3 sequence: CASSSGVGGRRIALGGEQYF. CDR3 sequence (DNA): TGTGCCAGCAGCAGTGGGGTAGGGGGCCGAAGGATAGCCCTAGGAGGCGAGCAGTACTTC.

This chain links TRBV2 with TRBJ1-5; 9 bases align to TRBD1. V was clipped by 7 bases and J by 5 bases; unmatched bases: 9. CDR3 size: 15 residues. CDR1 is SNHLY and CDR2 is FYNNEI in the germline V gene. The CDR3 reads CASTRGQGRYQPQHF. CDR3 DNA sequence: TGTGCCAGCACGAGGGGACAGGGTAGGTATCAGCCCCAGCATTTT.

The CDR3, as DNA: TGTGCCAGCAGTAGCGGGAGGGCGTCCGAGCAGTACTTC. Protein sequence: CASSSGRASEQYF. The genes are TRBV6-1 and TRBJ2-7, with TRBD2 matching 10 bases. After removal of 5 bases from V and 6 bases from J, the junction contained 4 bases not matched to a gene. Germline V gives CDR1 MNHNS, CDR2 SASEGT. The CDR3 runs 13 residues.

This chain links TRBV6-5 with TRBJ2-3; D is undetermined. Germline V gives CDR1 MNHEY, CDR2 SVGAGI. Trimming shortened V by 6 bases and J by 5 bases, and 9 bases separated the two germline ends. The CDR3 consists of 12 residues. The CDR3 bases are TGTGCCAGCAGCCAGGTAGGAGATACGCAGTATTTT. It encodes CASSQVGDTQYF.

This clone was detected only a few times. The V call is TRBV6-1, the J call TRBJ2-7; 9 nucleotides line up with TRBD2. CDR1 is MNHNS, CDR2 SASEGT, per germline. V shed 2 bases, J shed 3 bases, and the junction held 5 bases outside the gene matches. The CDR3 spans 15 residues. Here the CDR3 reads CASSEYLAGNYEQYF. The CDR3 bases are TGTGCCAGCAGTGAATATCTAGCGGGAAACTACGAGCAGTACTTC.

In DNA form, the CDR3 reads TGTGCCACCAGCAGAGATCTAAGCGCCGGGACTCTAACCGGGGAGCTGTTTTTT. Translated: CATSRDLSAGTLTGELFF. The chain couples TRBV15 to TRBJ2-2, with D tentatively TRBD2 (6 bases). This CDR3 is built from 18 residues. V gave up 0 bases and J gave up 5 bases, with 19 bases separating them. Germline V lookup: CDR1 LNHNV, CDR2 YYDKDF (reference sequence).

This rearrangement joins TRBV30 to TRBJ2-7; 7 nucleotides line up with TRBD1. CDR1 GTSNPN and CDR2 SVGIG come from the germline V gene (reference sequence). J gave up 7 bases and V 3 bases, and 3 bases lay outside the gene matches. The CDR3 length is 11 residues. The CDR3 sequence is CAWSQGVEQYF. CDR3 nucleotides: TGTGCCTGGAGCCAGGGGGTTGAGCAGTACTTC.

This rearrangement joins TRBV5-1 to TRBJ1-4; no firm D call. The CDR3 has 14 residues. Germline V CDR1 and CDR2: SGHRS, YFSETQ. V shed 6 bases and J shed 1 base, with 10 bases lying between them. CDR3 DNA sequence: TGCGCCAGCAAGGCGGGCGGAACTAATGAAAAACTGTTTTTT. This translates into CASKAGGTNEKLFF.

This chain joins TRBV15 and TRBJ1-5, with D possibly matching TRBD1 (5 bases). The CDR3 has 13 amino acids. In germline, CDR1 is LNHNV, CDR2 YYDKDF (reference sequence). The V gene lost 1 base and the J gene lost 4 bases, with 5 bases spanning the gap. The DNA of the CDR3 is TGTGCCACCAGCAGAGCAGGGAATCAGCCCCAGCATTTT. As protein: CATSRAGNQPQHF.

This chain uses TRBV29-1 with TRBJ1-5, with a tentative D call TRBD1 (6 bases). V shed 5 bases and J shed 6 bases, with 17 bases lying between them. Germline values: CDR1 SQVTM, CDR2 ANQGSEA. The length of the CDR3 is 14 residues. The CDR3 region is CSVSGTRGSQPQHF. The CDR3 DNA reads as TGCAGCGTTTCCGGGACACGCGGGAGTCAGCCCCAGCATTTT.

The V gene is TRBV29-1, the J gene TRBJ1-2, with 9 bases fitting TRBD1. The junction had 2 bases not matched to a gene; V was cut back by 6 bases and J by 0 bases. Germline CDR1 is SQVTM and CDR2 is ANQGSEA. The CDR3 has 13 residues. Here the CDR3 reads CSVTGGTNYGYTF. CDR3 nucleotides: TGCAGCGTCACAGGGGGCACTAACTATGGCTACACCTTC.

The chain has TRBV30 and TRBJ2-2; D is unclear. The V and J ends lost 0 bases and 4 bases respectively, with 6 bases between them. The CDR3 contains 13 residues. Per germline, CDR1 GTSNPN and CDR2 SVGIG (reference sequence). The CDR3 sequence: CAWSVLGTGELFF. The CDR3 nucleotides read TGTGCCTGGAGTGTACTTGGCACCGGGGAGCTGTTTTTT. The full variable domain, rest sourced from reference TRBV30 and TRBJ2-2, is SQTIHQWPATLVQPVGSPLSLECTVEGTSNPNLYWYRQAAGRGLQLLFYSVGIGQISSEVPQNLSASRPQDRQFILSSKKLLLSDSGFYLCAWSVLGTGELFFGEGSRLTVL.

This clone was found once. The rearrangement joins TRBV19 to TRBJ2-3; weak D call: TRBD2 (5 bases). Trimming pared 5 bases from V and 4 bases from J, leaving 19 bases between. This CDR3 is built from 16 residues. Germline CDR1 and CDR2: LNHDA and SQIVND (reference sequence). CDR3 protein: CASSFMGGRDADTQYF. CDR3 DNA: TGTGCCAGTAGTTTCATGGGTGGGAGAGATGCAGATACGCAGTATTTT.

This chain's CDR3 is CASSYVGQPANYGYTF. DNA for the CDR3: TGTGCCAGCAGTTACGTGGGACAGCCAGCTAACTATGGCTACACCTTC. The V call is TRBV6-5, the J call TRBJ1-2; 7 nucleotides align to TRBD1. The germline V gene encodes CDR1 MNHEY and CDR2 SVGAGI. This CDR3 spans 16 amino acids. Unmatched junction bases numbered 6, after V lost 2 bases and J lost 0 bases.

The chain links TRBV6-5 to TRBJ2-7, with D possibly being TRBD1 (5 bases). CDR1 and CDR2 (germline): MNHEY, SVGAGI. This CDR3 has 11 residues. V was shortened by 8 bases and J by 3 bases, with 8 bases between the two germline ends. In DNA form, the CDR3 reads TGTGCCAGCGGCAGGGTCTACGAGCAGTACTTC. This gives the protein CASGRVYEQYF.

V usage is TRBV28 and J usage is TRBJ1-1; 7 bases line up with TRBD1. The germline V gene encodes CDR1 MDHEN and CDR2 SYDVKM. This CDR3 has 14 amino acids. The V and J ends lost 6 bases and 5 bases, in that order; junction bases with no gene match: 9. This CDR3 reads CASRPTGAGTEAFF. CDR3 DNA: TGTGCCAGCAGACCAACAGGGGCGGGAACTGAAGCTTTCTTT.

This clone was seen a handful of times. This chain links TRBV27 with TRBJ2-1, with TRBD2 identical over 11 bases. Per germline, CDR1 MNHEY and CDR2 SMNVEV (reference sequence). CDR3 length: 15 amino acids. Trimming removed 5 bases from V and 5 bases from J; junction bases left unmatched: 5. The CDR3 DNA reads TGTGCCAGCAGTCCTCTAGCGGGGGGCCACAATGAGCAGTTCTTC. Translated, it gives CASSPLAGGHNEQFF.

V and J are TRBV15 and TRBJ1-1; 8 nucleotides match TRBD1. Unmatched junction bases numbered 4, after V lost 3 bases and J lost 4 bases. CDR1 is LNHNV, CDR2 YYDKDF, per germline (reference sequence). The CDR3 loop spans 14 amino acids. CDR3 nucleotide sequence: TGTGCCACCAGCAGGGACAGGGTTGTCACTGAAGCTTTCTTT. Protein sequence: CATSRDRVVTEAFF.

This CDR3 is CAIGRGGSYNEQFF. The CDR3 DNA sequence: TGTGCCATCGGACGGGGGGGGTCCTACAATGAGCAGTTCTTC. This rearrangement joins TRBV2 to TRBJ2-1, with 8 bases fitting TRBD2. The germline V gene encodes CDR1 SNHLY and CDR2 FYNNEI. V shed 10 bases and J 1 base; nucleotides not matched to a gene: 6. CDR3 length: 14 residues.

This chain links TRBV11-2 with TRBJ2-1; D is possibly TRBD1 (5 bases). The CDR3 totals 15 residues. V dropped 2 bases and J dropped 5 bases, with 13 bases sitting between them. Germline assignment: CDR1 SGHAT and CDR2 FQNNGV. CDR3 sequence reads: CASSLRGVKDNEQFF. The CDR3 coding sequence is TGTGCCAGCAGCTTAAGGGGCGTTAAGGACAATGAGCAGTTCTTC. Based on the CDR3 plus reference TRBV11-2 and TRBJ2-1, the full variable domain is EAGVAQSPRYKIIEKRQSVAFWCNPISGHATLYWYQQILGQGPKLLIQFQNNGVVDDSQLPKDRFSAERLKGVDSTLKIQPAKLEDSAVYLCASSLRGVKDNEQFFGPGTRLTVL.